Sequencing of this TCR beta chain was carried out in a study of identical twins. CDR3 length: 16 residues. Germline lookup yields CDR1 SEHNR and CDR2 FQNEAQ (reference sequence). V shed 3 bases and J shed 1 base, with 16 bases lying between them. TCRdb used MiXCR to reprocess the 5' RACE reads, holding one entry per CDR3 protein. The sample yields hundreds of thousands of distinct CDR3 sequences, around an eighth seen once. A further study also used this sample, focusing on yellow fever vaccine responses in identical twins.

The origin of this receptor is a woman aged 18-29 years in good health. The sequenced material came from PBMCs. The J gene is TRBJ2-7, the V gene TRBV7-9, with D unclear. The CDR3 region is CASSFSSRTGSYEQYV. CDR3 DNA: TGTGCCAGCAGCTTTTCGAGTCGGACGGGTTCCTACGAGCAGTACGTC.